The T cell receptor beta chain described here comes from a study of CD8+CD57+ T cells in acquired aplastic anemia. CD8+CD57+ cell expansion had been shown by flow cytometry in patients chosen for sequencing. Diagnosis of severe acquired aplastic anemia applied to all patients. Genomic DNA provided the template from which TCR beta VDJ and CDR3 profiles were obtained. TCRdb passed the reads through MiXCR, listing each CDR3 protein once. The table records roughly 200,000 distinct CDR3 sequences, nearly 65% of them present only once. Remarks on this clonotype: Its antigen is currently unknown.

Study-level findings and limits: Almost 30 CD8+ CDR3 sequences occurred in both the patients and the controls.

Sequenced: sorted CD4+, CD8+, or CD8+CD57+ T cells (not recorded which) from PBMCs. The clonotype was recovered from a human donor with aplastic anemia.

Written as DNA, the CDR3 is TGTGCCAGCAGTACCCCCCCGGACAGGTTTTCTAACGAGCAGTACTTC. This codes for CASSTPPDRFSNEQYF. The chain employs TRBV28 and TRBJ2-7, with 7 bases fitting TRBD1. Germline V gene sequence: CDR1 MDHEN, CDR2 SYDVKM. This CDR3 spans 16 amino acids. After removal of 5 bases from V and 5 bases from J, the junction contained 15 bases not matched to a gene. The variable domain in full, with the rest retrieved from reference TRBV28 and TRBJ2-7, is DVKVTQSSRYLVKRTGEKVFLECVQDMDHENMFWYRQDPGLGLRLIYFSYDVKMKEKGDIPEGYSVSREKKERFSLILESASTNQTSMYLCASSTPPDRFSNEQYFGPGTRLTVT.